A single TCR beta chain is shown here with its context. Its antigen is as yet unknown. This sample is drawn from a study of T cells after yellow fever vaccination. Study results and limitations: Subsequent booster samples again held most clones from primary vaccination (more than 95% CD4, about 90% CD8). Among all clonotypes, a small share was observed in both CD4 and CD8 compartments. A faster peak, day 5 versus 15, was reached by the weaker secondary response.

A 5'RACE template-switching step, the method used to make TCR cDNA, added a universal primer site and UMIs. A single record per CDR3 protein comes from TCRdb applying MiXCR to the 5' RACE reads. The table records about 580,000 distinct CDR3 sequences, roughly 17% of them present only once. The length of the CDR3 is 16 residues. V lost 3 bases and J 0 bases, leaving 11 bases between the germline ends. Germline V CDR1 and CDR2: LNHNV, YYDKDF (reference sequence). Here the sequenced sample was PBMCs, taken around 5 days after the first yellow fever vaccination. J is TRBJ2-2 and V is TRBV15; no firm D call. The clonotype originates from a young man who received the YFV17D yellow fever vaccine. The CDR3 here is CATSSPRITNTGELFF. CDR3 sequence (DNA): TGTGCCACCAGCAGCCCCAGGATAACGAACACCGGGGAGCTGTTTTTT.